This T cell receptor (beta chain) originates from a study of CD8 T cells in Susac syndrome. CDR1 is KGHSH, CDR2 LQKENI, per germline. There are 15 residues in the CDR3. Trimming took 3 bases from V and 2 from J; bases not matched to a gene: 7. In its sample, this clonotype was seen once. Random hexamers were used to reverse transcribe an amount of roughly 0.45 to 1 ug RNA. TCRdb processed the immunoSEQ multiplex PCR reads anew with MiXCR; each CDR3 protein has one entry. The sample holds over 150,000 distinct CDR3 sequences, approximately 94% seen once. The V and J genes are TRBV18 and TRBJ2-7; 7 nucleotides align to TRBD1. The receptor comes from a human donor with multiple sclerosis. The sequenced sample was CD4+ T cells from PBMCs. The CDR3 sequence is CASSPTTGTAYEQYF. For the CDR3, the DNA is TGTGCCAGCTCACCGACTACTGGGACAGCCTACGAGCAGTACTTC.